The subject of this entry is one T cell receptor beta chain. The PCR used 60 Vbeta and 13 Jbeta primers. Sequencing used immunoSEQ multiplex PCR; TCRdb keeps in-frame clones, though not all of them. This table holds under 300,000 clones, approximately 81% found once. The sample is drawn from a study of cytomegalovirus exposure and HLA in healthy donors. Material: PBMCs. This clonotype was obtained from a woman aged 60 to 75 in good health and CMV-seropositive.

The CDR3 spells CASSEGQGNNYGYTF. CDR3 in DNA: TGCGCCAGCAGTGAAGGACAGGGAAATAACTATGGCTACACCTTC. The gene calls are TRBV10-2 and TRBJ1-2, with 8 bases aligning to TRBD1. The V and J ends lost 3 bases and 1 base, in that order; junction bases with no gene match: 4. Germline V gene data show CDR1 as WSHSY and CDR2 as SAAADI. CDR3 length equals 15 residues.